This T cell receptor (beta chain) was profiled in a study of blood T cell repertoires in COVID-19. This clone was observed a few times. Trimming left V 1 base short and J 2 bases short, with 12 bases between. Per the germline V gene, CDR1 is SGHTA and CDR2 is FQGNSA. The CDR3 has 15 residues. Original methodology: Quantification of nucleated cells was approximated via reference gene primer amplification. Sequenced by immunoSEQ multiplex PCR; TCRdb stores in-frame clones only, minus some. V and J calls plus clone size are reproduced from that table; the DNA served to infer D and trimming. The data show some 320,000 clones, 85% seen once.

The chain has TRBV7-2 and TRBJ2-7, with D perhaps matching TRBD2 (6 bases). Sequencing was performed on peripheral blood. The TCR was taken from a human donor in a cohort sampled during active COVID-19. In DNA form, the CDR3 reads TGTGCCAGCAGCTTAGTAGCCGGGGGAACCTACGAGCAGTACTTC. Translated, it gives CASSLVAGGTYEQYF.